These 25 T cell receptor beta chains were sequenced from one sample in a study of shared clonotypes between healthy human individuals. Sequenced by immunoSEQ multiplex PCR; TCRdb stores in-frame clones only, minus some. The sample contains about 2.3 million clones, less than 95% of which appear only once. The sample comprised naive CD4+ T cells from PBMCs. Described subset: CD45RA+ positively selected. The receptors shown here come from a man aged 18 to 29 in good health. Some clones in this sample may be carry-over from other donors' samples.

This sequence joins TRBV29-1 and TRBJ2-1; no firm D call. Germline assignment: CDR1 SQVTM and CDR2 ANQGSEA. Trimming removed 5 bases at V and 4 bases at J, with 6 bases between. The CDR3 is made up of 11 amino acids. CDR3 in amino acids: CSVYIYNEQFF. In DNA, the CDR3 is TGCAGCGTTTATATTTACAATGAGCAGTTCTTC.

CDR3 DNA sequence: TGTGCCTGGACAAGGACTAGCGGGAGGACAGATACGCAGTATTTT. Residues: CAWTRTSGRTDTQYF. The chain joins TRBV30 to TRBJ2-3; 14 bases are shared with TRBD2. The CDR3 spans 15 residues. Germline values: CDR1 GTSNPN, CDR2 SVGIG (reference sequence). Losses at the gene ends were 4 bases for V and 3 bases for J; bases not matched to a gene: 3.

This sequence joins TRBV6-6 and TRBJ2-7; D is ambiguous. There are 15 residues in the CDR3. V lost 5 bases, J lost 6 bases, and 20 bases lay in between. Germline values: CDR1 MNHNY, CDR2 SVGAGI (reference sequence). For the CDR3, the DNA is TGTGCCAGCAGTGACCAGGTACAGCGCTTACCCGAGCAGTACTTC. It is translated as CASSDQVQRLPEQYF.

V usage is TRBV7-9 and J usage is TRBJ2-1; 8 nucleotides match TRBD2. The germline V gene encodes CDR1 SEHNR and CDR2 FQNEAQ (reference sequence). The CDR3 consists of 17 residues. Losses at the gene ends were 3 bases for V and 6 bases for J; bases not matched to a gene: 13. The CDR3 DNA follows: TGTGCCAGCAGCTTCCGTCAGGGTAGCGGGAATCTCAATGAGCAGTTCTTC. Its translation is CASSFRQGSGNLNEQFF.

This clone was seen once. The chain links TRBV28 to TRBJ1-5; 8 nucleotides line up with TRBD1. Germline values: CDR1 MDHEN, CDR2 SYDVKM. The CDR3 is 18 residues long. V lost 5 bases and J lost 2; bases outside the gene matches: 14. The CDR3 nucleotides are TGTGCCAGCAGTAGAGGCTTCGGACAGGGCAAAGGCAATCAGCCCCAGCATTTT. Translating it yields CASSRGFGQGKGNQPQHF. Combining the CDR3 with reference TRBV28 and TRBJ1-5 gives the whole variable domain DVKVTQSSRYLVKRTGEKVFLECVQDMDHENMFWYRQDPGLGLRLIYFSYDVKMKEKGDIPEGYSVSREKKERFSLILESASTNQTSMYLCASSRGFGQGKGNQPQHFGDGTRLSIL.

The CDR3 spells CASSLGTVFYGYTF. The CDR3 DNA follows: TGTGCCAGCAGTTTAGGGACAGTGTTCTATGGCTACACCTTC. The chain is built from TRBV28 and TRBJ1-2, with 7 bases identical to TRBD1. There are 14 residues in the CDR3. The V gene's germline CDR1 is MDHEN and CDR2 SYDVKM. Germline trimming cut 2 bases from V and 4 bases from J; bases unmatched to any gene: 4.

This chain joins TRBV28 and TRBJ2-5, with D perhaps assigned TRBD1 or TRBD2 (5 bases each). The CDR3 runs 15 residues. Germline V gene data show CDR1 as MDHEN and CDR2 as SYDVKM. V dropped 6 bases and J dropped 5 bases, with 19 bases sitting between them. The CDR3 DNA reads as TGTGCCAGCAGCTCCATTTATCGGGGCGGGGAGACCCAGTACTTC. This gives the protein CASSSIYRGGETQYF.

DNA for the CDR3: TGTGCCAGCAGTTTATCTACGCCGGCAGGGCACACTGAAGCTTTCTTT. Protein product: CASSLSTPAGHTEAFF. This chain joins TRBV27 and TRBJ1-1; D possibly corresponds to TRBD1 (5 bases). V dropped 0 bases and J dropped 3 bases, with 14 bases sitting between them. The CDR3 sequence is 16 residues long. Germline V gene lookup returns CDR1 MNHEY and CDR2 SMNVEV (reference sequence).

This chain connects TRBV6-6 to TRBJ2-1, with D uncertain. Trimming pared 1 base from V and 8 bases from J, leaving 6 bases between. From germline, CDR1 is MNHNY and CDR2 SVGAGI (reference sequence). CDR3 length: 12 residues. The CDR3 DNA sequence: TGTGCCAGCAGTTACTGGGTCGATGAGCAGTTCTTC. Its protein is CASSYWVDEQFF.

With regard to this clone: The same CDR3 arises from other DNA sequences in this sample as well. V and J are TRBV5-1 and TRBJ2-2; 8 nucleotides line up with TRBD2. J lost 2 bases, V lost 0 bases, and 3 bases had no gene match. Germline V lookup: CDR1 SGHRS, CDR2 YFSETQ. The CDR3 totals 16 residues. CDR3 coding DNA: TGCGCCAGCAGCTTGGGCGGACTAGCTAACACCGGGGAGCTGTTTTTT. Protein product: CASSLGGLANTGELFF.

The CDR3 region is CASSPTGAKNIQYF. DNA of the CDR3: TGCGCCAGCAGCCCCACAGGTGCCAAAAACATTCAGTACTTC. The chain recombines TRBV5-1 with TRBJ2-4; maybe TRBD1 (5 bases). This CDR3 has 14 residues. Per germline, CDR1 SGHRS and CDR2 YFSETQ. Trimming took off 4 bases at V and 1 base at J, with 9 bases between the two ends.

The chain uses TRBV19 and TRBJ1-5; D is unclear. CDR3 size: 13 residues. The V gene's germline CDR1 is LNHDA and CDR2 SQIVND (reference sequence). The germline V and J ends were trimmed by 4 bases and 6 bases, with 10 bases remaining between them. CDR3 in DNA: TGTGCCAGTAGTAGGGATGTAGGTCAGCCCCAGCATTTT. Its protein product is CASSRDVGQPQHF.

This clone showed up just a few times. For the CDR3, the DNA is TGCAGCGTTGAAGGAGGGGGGATGGGGGCTTTCTTT. As protein: CSVEGGGMGAFF. The chain recombines TRBV29-1 with TRBJ1-1; D is perhaps TRBD1 (6 bases). The CDR3 has 12 residues. Deletions cut 1 base from V and 11 bases from J, with 14 bases between. CDR1 and CDR2 (germline): SQVTM, ANQGSEA.

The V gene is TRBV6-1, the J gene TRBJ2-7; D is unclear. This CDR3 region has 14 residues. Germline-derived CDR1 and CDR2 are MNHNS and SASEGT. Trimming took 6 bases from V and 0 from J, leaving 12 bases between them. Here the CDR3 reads CASRGEISSYEQYF. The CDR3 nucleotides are TGTGCCAGCAGAGGTGAAATCAGCTCCTACGAGCAGTACTTC.

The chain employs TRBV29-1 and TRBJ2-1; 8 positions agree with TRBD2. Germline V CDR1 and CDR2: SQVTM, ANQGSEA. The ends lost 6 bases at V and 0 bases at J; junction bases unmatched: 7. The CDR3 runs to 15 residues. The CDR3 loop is CSVLDSGNSYNEQFF. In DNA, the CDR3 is TGCAGCGTCCTCGATAGCGGGAACTCCTACAATGAGCAGTTCTTC.

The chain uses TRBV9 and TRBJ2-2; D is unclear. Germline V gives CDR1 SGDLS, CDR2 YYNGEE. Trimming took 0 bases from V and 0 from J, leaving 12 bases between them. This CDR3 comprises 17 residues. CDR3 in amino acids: CASSVVAGYANTGELFF. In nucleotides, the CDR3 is TGTGCCAGCAGCGTAGTAGCAGGTTATGCGAACACCGGGGAGCTGTTTTTT. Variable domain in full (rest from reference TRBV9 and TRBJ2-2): DSGVTQTPKHLITATGQRVTLRCSPRSGDLSVYWYQQSLDQGLQFLIQYYNGEERAKGNILERFSAQQFPDLHSELNLSSLELGDSALYFCASSVVAGYANTGELFFGEGSRLTVL.

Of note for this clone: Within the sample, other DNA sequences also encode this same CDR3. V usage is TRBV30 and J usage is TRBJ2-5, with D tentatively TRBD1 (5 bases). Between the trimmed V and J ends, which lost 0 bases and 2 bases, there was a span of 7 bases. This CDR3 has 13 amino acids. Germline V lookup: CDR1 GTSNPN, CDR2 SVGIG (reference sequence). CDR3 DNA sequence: TGTGCCTGGAGTGTGGGGCAGCAAGAGACCCAGTACTTC. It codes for CAWSVGQQETQYF.

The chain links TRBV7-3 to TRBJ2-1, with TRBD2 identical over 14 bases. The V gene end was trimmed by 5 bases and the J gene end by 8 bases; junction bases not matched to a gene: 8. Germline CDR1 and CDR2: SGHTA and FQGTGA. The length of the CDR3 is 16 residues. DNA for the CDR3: TGTGCCAGCAGCCTCGGGACTAGCGGGAGTGGGGATGAGCAGTTCTTC. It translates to CASSLGTSGSGDEQFF.

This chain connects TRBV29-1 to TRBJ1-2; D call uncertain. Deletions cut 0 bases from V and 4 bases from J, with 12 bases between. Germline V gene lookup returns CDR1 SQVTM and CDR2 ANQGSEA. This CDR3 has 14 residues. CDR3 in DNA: TGCAGCGTTGAAGATCTTGGCAGCCTCTATGGCTACACCTTC. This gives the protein CSVEDLGSLYGYTF.

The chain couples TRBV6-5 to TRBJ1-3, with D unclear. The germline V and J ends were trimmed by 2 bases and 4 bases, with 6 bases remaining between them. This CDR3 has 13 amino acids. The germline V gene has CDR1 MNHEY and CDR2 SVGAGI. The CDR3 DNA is TGTGCCAGCAGTTACAACAGAGGAAACACCATATATTTT. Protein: CASSYNRGNTIYF.

CDR3 amino acids: CASRDPSGILYEQYF. In nucleotides, the CDR3 is TGTGCCAGCAGGGACCCTAGCGGGATATTATACGAGCAGTACTTC. V is TRBV27 and J is TRBJ2-7, with 9 bases fitting TRBD2. CDR1 and CDR2 from the germline V gene are MNHEY and SMNVEV (reference sequence). V dropped 6 bases and J dropped 4; count of bases not matched to a gene: 10. CDR3 length: 15 residues.

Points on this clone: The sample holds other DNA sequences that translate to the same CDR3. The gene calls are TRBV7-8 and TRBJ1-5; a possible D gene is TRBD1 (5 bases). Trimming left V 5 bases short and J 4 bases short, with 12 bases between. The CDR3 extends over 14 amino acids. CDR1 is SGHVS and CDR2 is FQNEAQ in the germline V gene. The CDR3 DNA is TGTGCCAGCAGCCCAAGGGGAGGGAATCAGCCCCAGCATTTT. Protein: CASSPRGGNQPQHF.

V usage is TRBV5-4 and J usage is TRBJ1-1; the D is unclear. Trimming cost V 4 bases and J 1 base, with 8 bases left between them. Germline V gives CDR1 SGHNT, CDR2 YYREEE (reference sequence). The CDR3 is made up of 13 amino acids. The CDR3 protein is CASSPRRNTEAFF. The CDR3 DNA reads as TGTGCCAGCAGCCCGCGCAGGAACACTGAAGCTTTCTTT.

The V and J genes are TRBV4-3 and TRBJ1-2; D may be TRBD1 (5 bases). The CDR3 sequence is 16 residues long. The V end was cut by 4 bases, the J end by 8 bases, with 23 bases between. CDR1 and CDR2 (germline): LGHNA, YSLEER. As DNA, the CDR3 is TGCGCCAGCAGCCCAGACAGAAATATCCTATTTTCGGGCTACACCTTC. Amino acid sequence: CASSPDRNILFSGYTF.

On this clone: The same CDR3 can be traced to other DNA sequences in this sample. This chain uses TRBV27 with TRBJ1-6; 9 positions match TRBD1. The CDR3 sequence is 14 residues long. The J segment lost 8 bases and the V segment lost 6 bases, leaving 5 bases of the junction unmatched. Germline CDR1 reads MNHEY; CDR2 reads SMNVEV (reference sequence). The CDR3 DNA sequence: TGTGCCAGCAGCCTGGACAGGGGTTATTCACCCCTCCACTTT. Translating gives CASSLDRGYSPLHF.